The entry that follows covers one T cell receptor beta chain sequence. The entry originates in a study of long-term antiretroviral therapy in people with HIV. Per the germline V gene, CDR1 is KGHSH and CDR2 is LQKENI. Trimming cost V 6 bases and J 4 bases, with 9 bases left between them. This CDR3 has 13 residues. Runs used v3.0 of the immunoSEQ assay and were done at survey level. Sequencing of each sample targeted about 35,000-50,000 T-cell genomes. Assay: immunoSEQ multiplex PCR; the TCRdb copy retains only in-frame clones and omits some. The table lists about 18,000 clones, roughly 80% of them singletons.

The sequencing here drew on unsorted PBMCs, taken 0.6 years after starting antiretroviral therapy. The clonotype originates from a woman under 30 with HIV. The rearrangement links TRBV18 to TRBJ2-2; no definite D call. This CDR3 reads CASSPYTTGELFF. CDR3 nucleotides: TGTGCCAGCTCGCCATATACCACCGGGGAGCTGTTTTTT.